The rows below give T cell receptor beta chains drawn from one sample of a study of neoadjuvant anti-PD-1 for oral cavity cancer. Some clones are missing from TCRdb's copy, which holds only in-frame ones; the method was immunoSEQ multiplex PCR. Among roughly 7,800 clones listed, 55% to 65% were seen once. The sequencing here drew on PBMCs, taken after nivolumab (anti-PD-1) treatment. The receptors shown here come from a person aged 40 to 85 with oral cavity squamous cell carcinoma. The CDR3 runs from the conserved cysteine through the conserved F or W. Part of the rows lack a size; the others show once, few, many or a class for expanded clones.

TRBJ1-2	-	TRBV2	CASSELQGYGYTF
TRBJ2-1	-	TRBV28	CASSLPGGLNNEQFF
TRBJ2-7	few	TRBV10-3	CAVGGTGPYEQYF
TRBJ2-6	-	TRBV27	CASSLTAVGVGANVLTF
TRBJ2-5	-	TRBV4-2	CASSPPGVQETQYF
TRBJ1-1	-	TRBV21-1	CASSKKDRNTEAFF
TRBJ1-5	-	TRBV4-1	CASSQGPGQGHQPQHF
TRBJ2-6	-	TRBV19	CASKNRGESPSGANVLTF
TRBJ2-7	-	TRBV7-6	CASSLGGQGAYEQYF
TRBJ2-3	-	TRBV6-5	CASSYAQVTSTDTQYF
TRBJ2-7	few	TRBV6-5	CASSYSEGTYEQYF
TRBJ1-1	-	TRBV5-5	CASSLDRAGTEAFF
TRBJ1-2	-	TRBV4-2	CASSYDRGTGGYTF